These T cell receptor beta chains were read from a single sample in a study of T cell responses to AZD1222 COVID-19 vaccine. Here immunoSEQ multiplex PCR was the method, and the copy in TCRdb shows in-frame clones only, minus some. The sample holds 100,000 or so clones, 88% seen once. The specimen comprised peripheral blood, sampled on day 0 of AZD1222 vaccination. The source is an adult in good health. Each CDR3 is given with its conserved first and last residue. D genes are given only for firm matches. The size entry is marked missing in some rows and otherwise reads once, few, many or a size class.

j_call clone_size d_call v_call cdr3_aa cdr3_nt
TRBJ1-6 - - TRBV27 CASSLMGKSSYNSPLHF TGTGCCAGCAGTTTAATGGGGAAGAGCTCCTATAATTCACCCCTCCACTTT
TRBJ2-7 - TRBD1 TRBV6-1 CASSEGTGAYEQYF TGTGCCAGCAGTGAAGGGACAGGAGCCTACGAGCAGTACTTC
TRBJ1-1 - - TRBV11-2 CASSRERVTQGLRGTEAFF TGTGCCAGCAGCCGAGAACGGGTCACCCAAGGCCTCCGCGGCACTGAAGCTTTCTTT
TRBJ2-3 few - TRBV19 CASSIEQGGPNTDTQYF TGTGCCAGTAGTATAGAGCAAGGGGGGCCCAACACAGATACGCAGTATTTT
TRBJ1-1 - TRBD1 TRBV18 CASSLEDRHTAWTEAFF TGTGCCAGCTCATTAGAGGACAGGCACACCGCGTGGACTGAAGCTTTCTTT
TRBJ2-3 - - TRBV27 CASSSQQGWEEDTQYF TGTGCCAGCAGTTCCCAACAGGGATGGGAGGAAGATACGCAGTATTTT
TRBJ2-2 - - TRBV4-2 CASSPPERIHTGELFF TGTGCCAGCAGCCCCCCAGAGCGGATTCACACCGGGGAGCTGTTTTTT
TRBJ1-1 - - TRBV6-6 CASRTEGYTEAFF TGTGCCAGCAGGACGGAGGGGTACACTGAAGCTTTCTTT
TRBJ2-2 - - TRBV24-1 CATSDLEVGEELFF TGTGCCACCAGTGATTTAGAGGTCGGCGAGGAGCTGTTTTTT
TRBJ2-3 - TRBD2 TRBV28 CASSAGLAARSGDTQYF TGTGCCAGCAGTGCGGGACTAGCGGCCCGATCAGGGGATACGCAGTATTTT
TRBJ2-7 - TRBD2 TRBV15 CATRWGGSYEQYF TGTGCCACGCGCTGGGGGGGGTCCTACGAGCAGTACTTC
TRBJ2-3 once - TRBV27 CASSLDRGALNQYF TGTGCCAGCAGTTTAGACCGCGGAGCTCTTAATCAGTATTTT
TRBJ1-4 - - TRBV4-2 CASSLLDSGGTNEKLFF TGTGCCAGCAGCCTCCTAGACAGCGGGGGGACTAATGAAAAACTGTTTTTT
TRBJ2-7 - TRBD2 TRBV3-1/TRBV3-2 CASSRGRVSYEQYF TGTGCCAGCAGCCGCGGGAGAGTCTCCTACGAGCAGTACTTC
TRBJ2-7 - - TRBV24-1 CATSDLDKAYEQYF TGTGCCACCAGTGACCTGGACAAGGCCTACGAGCAGTACTTC
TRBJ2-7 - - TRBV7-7 CASSPSDSSEKDEQYF TGTGCCAGCAGTCCATCTGACAGCTCCGAGAAGGACGAGCAGTACTTC
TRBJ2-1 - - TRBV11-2 CASSLAGGASGKQFF TGTGCCAGCAGCTTAGCCGGAGGGGCGAGCGGTAAGCAGTTCTTC
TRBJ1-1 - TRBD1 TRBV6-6 CASKEGARTEAFF TGTGCCAGCAAAGAGGGGGCGCGAACTGAAGCTTTCTTT
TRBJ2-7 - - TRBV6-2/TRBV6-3 CASSFRSSYEQYF TGTGCCAGCAGTTTCAGGAGCTCCTACGAGCAGTACTTC
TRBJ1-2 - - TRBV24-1 CATSREGYGYTF TGTGCCACCAGCCGGGAGGGGTATGGCTACACCTTC
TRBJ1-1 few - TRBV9 CASSVGVFAEAFF TGTGCCAGCAGCGTCGGAGTTTTCGCTGAAGCTTTCTTT
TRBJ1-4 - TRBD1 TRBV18 CASSPLGTGGDEKLFF TGTGCCAGCTCACCGCTCGGGACAGGGGGGGATGAAAAACTGTTTTTT
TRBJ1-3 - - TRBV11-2 CASSPDLFQSGNTIYF TGTGCCAGCAGCCCAGACCTATTTCAGTCCGGAAACACCATATATTTT
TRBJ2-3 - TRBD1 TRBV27 CASRRGQGPDTQYF TGTGCCAGCCGACGGGGACAGGGGCCTGATACGCAGTATTTT
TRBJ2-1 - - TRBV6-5 CASSRTRTEQFF TGTGCCAGCAGCAGGACCCGGACTGAGCAGTTCTTC
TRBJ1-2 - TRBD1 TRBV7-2 CASSPQGRAGYTF TGTGCCAGCAGTCCACAGGGGCGTGCGGGCTACACCTTC
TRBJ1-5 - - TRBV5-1 CASSPTEGGQPQHF TGCGCCAGCAGCCCCACGGAGGGAGGTCAGCCCCAGCATTTT
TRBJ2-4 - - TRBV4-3 CASSQDPPPGNIQYF TGCGCCAGCAGCCAAGACCCTCCCCCGGGGAACATTCAGTACTTC
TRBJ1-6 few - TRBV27 CASSQSGQTNSPLHF TGTGCCAGCAGTCAATCGGGACAAACTAATTCACCCCTCCACTTT
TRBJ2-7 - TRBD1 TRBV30 CAGDRGPNEQYF TGTGCCGGGGACAGGGGACCGAACGAGCAGTACTTC
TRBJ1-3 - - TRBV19 CASSMKVSGNTIYF TGTGCCAGTAGTATGAAGGTCTCTGGAAACACCATATATTTT
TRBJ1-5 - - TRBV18 CASSPRREGRTPYSNQPQHF TGTGCCAGCTCACCCCGCCGTGAGGGTCGCACTCCATATAGCAATCAGCCCCAGCATTTT
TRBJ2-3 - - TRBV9 CASSVGAGTDTQYF TGTGCCAGCAGCGTAGGAGCGGGCACAGATACGCAGTATTTT
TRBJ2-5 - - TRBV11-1 CASSFGGEETQYF TGTGCCAGCAGCTTCGGGGGAGAAGAGACCCAGTACTTC
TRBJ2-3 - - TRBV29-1 CSVFNQLDTQYF TGCAGCGTTTTCAATCAGTTAGATACGCAGTATTTT
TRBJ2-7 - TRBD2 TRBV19 CASSLVTSGSYEQYF TGTGCCAGTAGTTTGGTGACTAGCGGCTCCTACGAGCAGTACTTC
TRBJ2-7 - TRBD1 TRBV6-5 CASSFEAGGLYEQYF TGTGCCAGCAGTTTCGAGGCAGGGGGCCTCTACGAGCAGTACTTC
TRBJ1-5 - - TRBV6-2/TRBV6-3 CASGPGGRGNQPQHF TGTGCCAGCGGCCCGGGTGGCAGGGGAAATCAGCCCCAGCATTTT
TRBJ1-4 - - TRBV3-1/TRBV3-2 CASSRIRGNVNEKLFF TGTGCCAGCAGCCGCATAAGGGGGAATGTAAATGAAAAACTGTTTTTT
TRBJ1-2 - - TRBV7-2 CASSLNGQGSYGYTF TGTGCCAGCAGCTTAAACGGGCAGGGTTCCTATGGCTACACCTTC
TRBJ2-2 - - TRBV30 CAWGHANTGELFF TGTGCCTGGGGACACGCGAACACCGGGGAGCTGTTTTTT
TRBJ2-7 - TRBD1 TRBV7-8 CASSSRQGSPEQYF TGTGCCAGCAGCTCACGACAGGGGAGCCCCGAGCAGTACTTC
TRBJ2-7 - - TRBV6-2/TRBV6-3 CASSYSKRGGSPYEQYF TGTGCCAGCAGTTACTCGAAAAGGGGGGGGAGCCCCTACGAGCAGTACTTC
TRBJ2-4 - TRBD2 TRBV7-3 CASSLNRRRTGLADFLAKNIQYF TGTGCCAGCAGCTTAAATCGGCGAAGGACGGGACTAGCGGATTTTCTAGCCAAAAACATTCAGTACTTC
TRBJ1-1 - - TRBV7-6 CASSLGNGGKAFF TGTGCCAGCAGCTTAGGAAATGGGGGTAAAGCTTTCTTT
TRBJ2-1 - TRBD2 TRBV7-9 CASSLGLAGVSSSYNEQFF TGTGCCAGCAGCTTAGGACTAGCGGGAGTATCCAGCTCCTACAATGAGCAGTTCTTC
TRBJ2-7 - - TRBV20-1 CSASISGVYDEQYF TGCAGTGCTAGTATATCAGGGGTCTACGACGAGCAGTACTTC
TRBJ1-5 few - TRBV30 CAWSVGYNQPQHF TGTGCCTGGAGTGTGGGGTACAATCAGCCCCAGCATTTT
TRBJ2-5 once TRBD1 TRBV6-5 CASSYTLTGGETQYF TGTGCCAGCAGTTACACCCTGACAGGGGGGGAGACCCAGTACTTC
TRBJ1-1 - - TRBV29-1 CSVEEERKAEAFF TGCAGCGTTGAAGAGGAGAGGAAAGCTGAAGCTTTCTTT